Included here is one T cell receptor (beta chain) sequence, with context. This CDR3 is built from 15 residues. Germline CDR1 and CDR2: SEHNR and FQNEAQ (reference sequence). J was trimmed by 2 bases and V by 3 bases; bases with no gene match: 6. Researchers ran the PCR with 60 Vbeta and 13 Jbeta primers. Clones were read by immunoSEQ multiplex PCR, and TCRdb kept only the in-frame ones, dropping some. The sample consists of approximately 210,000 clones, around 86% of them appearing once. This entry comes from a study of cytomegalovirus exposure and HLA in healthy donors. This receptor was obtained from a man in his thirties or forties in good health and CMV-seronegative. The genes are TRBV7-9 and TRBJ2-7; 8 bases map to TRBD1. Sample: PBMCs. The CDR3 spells CASSLGQAGTYEQYF. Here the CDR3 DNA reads TGTGCCAGCAGCTTGGGACAGGCTGGAACCTACGAGCAGTACTTC.